These 26 T cell receptor beta chains share one sample of origin, sequenced in a study of CD8 T cells in Susac syndrome. RNA, at about 0.45 to 1 ug, was reverse transcribed with random hexamers. TCRdb ran MiXCR on the immunoSEQ multiplex PCR reads and lists one entry per CDR3 protein. The table records roughly 180,000 distinct CDR3 sequences, approximately 94% of them present only once. Input material: CD4+ T cells from PBMCs. These receptors came from a human donor with multiple sclerosis.

The J gene is TRBJ1-1, the V gene TRBV5-4, with unresolved D. CDR1 and CDR2 from the germline V gene are SGHNT and YYREEE (reference sequence). V lost 0 bases and J lost 4, with 7 bases in between. The CDR3 is 13 residues long. The CDR3, as DNA: TGTGCCAGCAGCTTGGGAGGTCGCACTGAAGCTTTCTTT. This encodes CASSLGGRTEAFF.

The chain recombines TRBV28 with TRBJ2-7, with D unclear. V gave up 5 bases and J gave up 1 base, with 15 bases separating them. Germline CDR1 MDHEN, CDR2 SYDVKM. CDR3 size: 15 residues. The CDR3 loop reads CASSPAGSTSYEQYF. Here the CDR3 DNA reads TGTGCCAGCAGTCCCGCTGGCTCAACGTCCTACGAGCAGTACTTC.

V gene TRBV15 combines with J gene TRBJ1-2, with TRBD1 matching over 7 bases. Germline CDR1 reads LNHNV; CDR2 reads YYDKDF (reference sequence). J lost 7 bases, V lost 3 bases, and 11 bases had no gene match. CDR3 length equals 15 residues. Here the CDR3 DNA reads TGTGCCACCAGCAGTAACAAAGACAGGGCTGGTGGCTACACCTTC. It is translated as CATSSNKDRAGGYTF.

This sequence joins TRBV19 and TRBJ2-7; 7 nucleotides agree with TRBD1. V dropped 5 bases and J dropped 3; count of bases not matched to a gene: 10. The CDR3 length is 15 residues. CDR1 is LNHDA and CDR2 is SQIVND in the germline V gene (reference sequence). The CDR3 nucleotides are TGTGCCAGTAGTCGACAAGCCGGGACAGACTACGAGCAGTACTTC. Amino acids: CASSRQAGTDYEQYF. The entire variable domain, with the rest obtained from reference TRBV19 and TRBJ2-7, is as follows: DGGITQSPKYLFRKEGQNVTLSCEQNLNHDAMYWYRQDPGQGLRLIYYSQIVNDFQKGDIAEGYSVSREKKESFPLTVTSAQKNPTAFYLCASSRQAGTDYEQYFGPGTRLTVT.

Only one count was recorded for this clonotype. As DNA, the CDR3 is TGTGCCAGCAGCCTCCGGACAGAGGACGAGCAGTACTTC. This codes for CASSLRTEDEQYF. The chain carries TRBV4-2 and TRBJ2-7; tentative D call: TRBD1 (6 bases). Germline-derived CDR1 and CDR2 are LGHNA and YNFKEQ. With 4 bases removed from V and 5 bases from J, the gap between germline ends came to 12 bases. The CDR3 consists of 13 residues.

The sample holds one count of this clonotype. The gene calls are TRBV16 and TRBJ1-2; tentatively, D is TRBD1 (6 bases). Germline-derived CDR1 and CDR2 are KGHSY and FQNENV. The CDR3 consists of 14 residues. The V gene lost 3 bases and the J gene lost 4 bases, with 12 bases spanning the gap. CDR3 residues: CASSHEARGYGYTF. The CDR3 DNA reads as TGTGCCAGCAGCCATGAGGCCAGGGGCTATGGCTACACCTTC.

This chain joins TRBV20-1 and TRBJ2-1, with TRBD2 matching over 10 bases. The CDR3 totals 16 residues. From germline, CDR1 is DFQATT and CDR2 SNEGSKA (reference sequence). J gave up 4 bases and V 1 base, and 7 bases lay outside the gene matches. The CDR3 region is CSARGTLAGAYNEQFF. As DNA, the CDR3 is TGCAGTGCTAGAGGGACTCTAGCGGGAGCTTACAATGAGCAGTTCTTC.

The CDR3 DNA follows: TGTGCCAGCAGCCAAGAAGGACTTACGAGCTCCTACAATGAGCAGTTCTTC. Protein product: CASSQEGLTSSYNEQFF. The gene calls are TRBV3-1 and TRBJ2-1; perhaps TRBD2 as D (5 bases). Trimming stripped 0 bases from V and 0 bases from J, with 12 bases between. Germline V gene data show CDR1 as LGHDT and CDR2 as YNNKEL (reference sequence). The CDR3 is 17 residues long.

V usage is TRBV13 and J usage is TRBJ1-2, with D uncertain. V lost 2 bases and J 5 bases, leaving 9 bases between the germline ends. The CDR3 sequence is 13 residues long. The V gene's germline CDR1 is PRHDT and CDR2 FYEKMQ (reference sequence). CDR3 sequence: CASSLQDGYGYTF. The CDR3 DNA follows: TGTGCCAGCAGCTTACAGGACGGATATGGCTACACCTTC.

V is TRBV7-9 and J is TRBJ2-5; no reliable D call. The length of the CDR3 is 12 residues. The germline CDR1 and CDR2 sequences are SEHNR and FQNEAQ (reference sequence). With 5 bases removed from V and 5 bases from J, the gap between germline ends came to 9 bases. The CDR3 here is CASSPTSETQYF. DNA of the CDR3: TGTGCCAGCAGCCCGACGTCGGAGACCCAGTACTTC.

V usage is TRBV5-1 and J usage is TRBJ1-5, with D unclear. The CDR3 runs to 14 residues. In germline, CDR1 is SGHRS, CDR2 YFSETQ. V lost 0 bases to trimming and J lost 6 bases, with 10 bases between them. DNA for the CDR3: TGCGCCAGCAGCTTGGATACGGGAGGTCAGCCCCAGCATTTT. Amino acids: CASSLDTGGQPQHF.

The J gene is TRBJ1-6, the V gene TRBV20-1; 9 bases align to TRBD1. The CDR3 spans 15 residues. CDR1 DFQATT and CDR2 SNEGSKA come from the germline V gene (reference sequence). J was trimmed by 6 bases and V by 5 bases; bases with no gene match: 8. The CDR3 sequence: CSAHNPGQGNSPLHF. The DNA for the CDR3 is TGCAGTGCTCATAATCCGGGACAGGGTAATTCACCCCTCCACTTT.

The genes are TRBV12-3 or TRBV12-4 and TRBJ2-1; 8 bases match TRBD1. The CDR3 extends over 15 amino acids. Trimming cost V 5 bases and J 0 bases; bases outside gene matches: 3. CDR3 amino acids: CASSGTGGSYNEQFF. For the CDR3, the DNA is TGTGCCAGCAGTGGGACAGGCGGCTCCTACAATGAGCAGTTCTTC.

The V call is TRBV19, the J call TRBJ1-1; D not resolved. This CDR3 spans 15 amino acids. Trimming pared 7 bases from V and 4 bases from J, leaving 19 bases between. Germline CDR1 reads LNHDA; CDR2 reads SQIVND (reference sequence). For the CDR3, the DNA is TGTGCCAGTACCACTGGTCCGTATGGTTTCACTGAAGCTTTCTTT. Protein: CASTTGPYGFTEAFF.

V gene TRBV4-3 combines with J gene TRBJ2-1; 7 bases agree with TRBD2. The germline CDR1 and CDR2 sequences are LGHNA and YSLEER. The CDR3 has 15 residues. V gave up 3 bases and J gave up 2 bases; unmatched junction bases: 4. CDR3 in DNA: TGCGCCAGCAGCCAGGGGGACTACGCCTACAATGAGCAGTTCTTC. This sequence encodes CASSQGDYAYNEQFF.

The chain employs TRBV5-4 and TRBJ2-7, with 8 bases that match TRBD1. Germline lookup yields CDR1 SGHNT and CDR2 YYREEE (reference sequence). This CDR3 is 17 amino acids long. Trimming cost V 4 bases and J 5 bases; bases outside gene matches: 17. The CDR3 DNA is TGTGCCAGCAGCCCTCACGTCGGGGGACAGGTAGTCAACGAGCAGTACTTC. Amino acids: CASSPHVGGQVVNEQYF.

The chain employs TRBV2 and TRBJ1-2; the D is unclear. CDR3 length: 13 residues. The V gene lost 7 bases and the J gene lost 8 bases, with 17 bases spanning the gap. The germline CDR1 and CDR2 sequences are SNHLY and FYNNEI. DNA for the CDR3: TGTGCCAGCAACATCATTTCCACGTACGGCTACACCTTC. Translating it yields CASNIISTYGYTF.

V gene TRBV20-1 combines with J gene TRBJ2-2; TRBD2 matches at 12 bases. Germline lookup yields CDR1 DFQATT and CDR2 SNEGSKA (reference sequence). The CDR3 totals 15 residues. With 5 bases clipped from V and 7 bases from J, the junction kept 8 bases outside the gene matches. CDR3 sequence (DNA): TGCAGTGCTCCGAGGACTAGCGGGAAGGGCGGGGAGCTGTTTTTT. Protein product: CSAPRTSGKGGELFF.

This clonotype has a handful of counts. V usage is TRBV10-3 and J usage is TRBJ2-7; 8 bases are shared with TRBD2. The germline V gene has CDR1 ENHRY and CDR2 SYGVKD. The CDR3 has 15 amino acids. V was pared by 8 bases and J by 3 bases, with 12 bases of the junction left unmatched. CDR3 DNA sequence: TGTGCCATCTCGCGGGGGGTGGTATTTGGCTACGAGCAGTACTTC. This codes for CAISRGVVFGYEQYF.

The rearrangement joins TRBV16 to TRBJ1-2; D unclear. V was pared by 4 bases and J by 7 bases, with 16 bases between. Germline CDR1 reads KGHSY; CDR2 reads FQNENV. CDR3 length: 14 residues. The DNA for the CDR3 is TGTGCCAGCAGCCTACAACTCGACTCTGGTGGCTACACCTTC. Residues: CASSLQLDSGGYTF. The complete variable domain, with remaining parts taken from reference TRBV16 and TRBJ1-2, reads GEEVAQTPKHLVRGEGQKAKLYCAPIKGHSYVFWYQQVLKNEFKFLISFQNENVFDETGMPKERFSAKCLPNSPCSLEIQATKLEDSAVYFCASSLQLDSGGYTFGSGTRLTVV.

This rearrangement joins TRBV4-2 to TRBJ2-5; 8 positions agree with TRBD1. Germline assignment: CDR1 LGHNA and CDR2 YNFKEQ. V lost 5 bases to trimming and J lost 4 bases; unmatched junction nucleotides: 6. The CDR3 has 14 amino acids. The CDR3, as DNA: TGTGCCAGCAGCGCCCTAACAGGGGGAGAGACCCAGTACTTC. Its protein is CASSALTGGETQYF.

This clonotype was observed a single time. The chain employs TRBV5-6 and TRBJ2-7; D is possibly TRBD2 (7 bases). Germline values: CDR1 SGHDT, CDR2 YYEEEE. Trimming took 0 bases from V and 6 from J, leaving 13 bases between them. The CDR3 extends over 14 amino acids. The CDR3 DNA sequence: TGTGCCAGCAGCTTGGGGGGGGGCGAAGGCGAGCAGTACTTC. Encoded protein: CASSLGGGEGEQYF. The full variable domain, its missing parts supplied by reference TRBV5-6 and TRBJ2-7, is DAGVTQSPTHLIKTRGQQVTLRCSPKSGHDTVSWYQQALGQGPQFIFQYYEEEERQRGNFPDRFSGHQFPNYSSELNVNALLLGDSALYLCASSLGGGEGEQYFGPGTRLTVT.

The chain recombines TRBV27 with TRBJ2-1; a possible D gene is TRBD1 (6 bases). Germline CDR1 reads MNHEY; CDR2 reads SMNVEV (reference sequence). The CDR3 covers 15 residues. Trimming stripped 6 bases from V and 5 bases from J, with 17 bases between. DNA of the CDR3: TGTGCCAGCAGGCCCTTTGGGACAACCGACAATGAGCAGTTCTTC. Translation gives CASRPFGTTDNEQFF.

The J gene is TRBJ2-6, the V gene TRBV7-8; 12 bases align to TRBD2. V lost 3 bases and J lost 0; bases outside the gene matches: 6. The germline V gene has CDR1 SGHVS and CDR2 FQNEAQ. The CDR3 is 19 residues long. CDR3 residues: CASSFGLAGGISGANVLTF. As DNA, the CDR3 is TGTGCCAGCAGCTTCGGTCTAGCGGGGGGGATCTCTGGGGCCAACGTCCTGACTTTC.

The rearrangement joins TRBV7-2 to TRBJ1-3, with 7 bases matching TRBD1. J lost 4 bases, V lost 4 bases, and 4 bases had no gene match. The V gene's germline CDR1 is SGHTA and CDR2 FQGNSA. The CDR3 loop spans 14 amino acids. The CDR3 DNA reads TGTGCCAGCAGCTCACAGGGGTGGGGAAACACCATATATTTT. Encoded protein: CASSSQGWGNTIYF.

The CDR3: CASKRGTGATNEKLFF. The CDR3 DNA reads TGCGCCAGCAAGAGGGGGACGGGTGCAACTAATGAAAAACTGTTTTTT. The chain is built from TRBV10-2 and TRBJ1-4, with D possibly TRBD1 on 6 matching bases. CDR1 and CDR2 (germline): WSHSY, SAAADI. V lost 7 bases and J lost 0, with 15 bases in between. The length of the CDR3 is 16 residues.